Detailed here is one T cell receptor (beta chain). Germline CDR1 reads KGHDR; CDR2 reads SFDVKD. This CDR3 spans 18 amino acids. J lost 4 bases, V lost 4 bases, and 11 bases had no gene match. This sample was taken from a study of blood T cells in healthy people across ages. The overall study: Template switching caught about one barcoded beta molecule for each two T cells.

Caucasian, healthy and from Russia, the donors were aged between 6 and 90. Researchers collected 7.5 to 10 milliliters of peripheral blood from every single donor. Primers used in a second PCR of about 6 to 11 cycles were a sample-barcoded 5' primer and a J-beta primer mix. TCRdb processed the 5' RACE reads anew with MiXCR; each CDR3 protein has one entry. The sample holds under 1 million distinct CDR3 sequences, 40% to 50% seen once. Sequenced: blood. This chain links TRBV24-1 with TRBJ2-3, with 12 bases matching TRBD2. The origin of this receptor is a man in his 60s in good health. The DNA of the CDR3 is TGTGCCACCAGTGACCCGCGACTAGCGGGAGTCAATTCAGATACGCAGTATTTT. Protein product: CATSDPRLAGVNSDTQYF.